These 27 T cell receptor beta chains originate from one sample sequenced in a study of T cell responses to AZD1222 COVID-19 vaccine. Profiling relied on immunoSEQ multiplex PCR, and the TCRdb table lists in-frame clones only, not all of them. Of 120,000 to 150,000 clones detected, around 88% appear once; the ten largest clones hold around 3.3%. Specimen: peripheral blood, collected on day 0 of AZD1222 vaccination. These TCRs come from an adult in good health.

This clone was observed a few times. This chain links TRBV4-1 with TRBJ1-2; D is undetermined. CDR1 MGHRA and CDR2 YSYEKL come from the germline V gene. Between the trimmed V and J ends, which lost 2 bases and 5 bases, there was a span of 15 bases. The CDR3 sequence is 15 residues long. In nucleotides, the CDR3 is TGCGCCAGCAGCCAATACCAAGTTTCGGGGTATGGCTACACCTTC. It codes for CASSQYQVSGYGYTF.

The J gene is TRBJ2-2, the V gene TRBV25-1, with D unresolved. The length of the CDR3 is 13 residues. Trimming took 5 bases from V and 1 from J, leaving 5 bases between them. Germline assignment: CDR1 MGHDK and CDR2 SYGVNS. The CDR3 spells CASSNRNTGELFF. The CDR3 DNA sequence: TGTGCCAGCAGTAATAGGAACACCGGGGAGCTGTTTTTT.

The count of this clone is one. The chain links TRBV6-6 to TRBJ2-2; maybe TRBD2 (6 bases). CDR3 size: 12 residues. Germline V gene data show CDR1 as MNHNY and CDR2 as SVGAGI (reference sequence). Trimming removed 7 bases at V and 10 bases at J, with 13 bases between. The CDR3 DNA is TGTGCCAGCACCCACTCGCGGGAGGAGCTGTTTTTT. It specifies CASTHSREELFF.

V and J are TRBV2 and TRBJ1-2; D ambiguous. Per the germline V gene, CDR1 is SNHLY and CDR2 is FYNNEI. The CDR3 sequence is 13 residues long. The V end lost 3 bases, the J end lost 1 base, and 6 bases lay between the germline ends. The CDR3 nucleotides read TGTGCCAGCAGTGAGTACAGTAACTATGGCTACACCTTC. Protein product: CASSEYSNYGYTF.

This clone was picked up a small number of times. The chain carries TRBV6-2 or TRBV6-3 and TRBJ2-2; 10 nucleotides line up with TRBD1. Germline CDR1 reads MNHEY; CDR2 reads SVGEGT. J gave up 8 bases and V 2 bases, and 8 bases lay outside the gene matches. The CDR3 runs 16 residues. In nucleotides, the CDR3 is TGTGCCAGCAGTTACCCGGGACAGGGGATTATTGGGGAGCTGTTTTTT. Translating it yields CASSYPGQGIIGELFF.

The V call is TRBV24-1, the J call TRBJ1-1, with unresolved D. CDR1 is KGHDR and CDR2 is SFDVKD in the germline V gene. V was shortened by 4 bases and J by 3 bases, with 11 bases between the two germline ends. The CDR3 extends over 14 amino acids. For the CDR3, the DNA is TGTGCCACCAGTGACGCTGGGGTCGACACTGAAGCTTTCTTT. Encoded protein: CATSDAGVDTEAFF.

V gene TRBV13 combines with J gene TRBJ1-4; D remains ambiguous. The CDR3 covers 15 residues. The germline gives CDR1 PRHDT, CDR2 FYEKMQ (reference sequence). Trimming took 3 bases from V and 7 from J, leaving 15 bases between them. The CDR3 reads CASSLYAPGSEKLFF. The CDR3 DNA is TGTGCCAGCAGCTTGTACGCCCCTGGGAGTGAAAAACTGTTTTTT.

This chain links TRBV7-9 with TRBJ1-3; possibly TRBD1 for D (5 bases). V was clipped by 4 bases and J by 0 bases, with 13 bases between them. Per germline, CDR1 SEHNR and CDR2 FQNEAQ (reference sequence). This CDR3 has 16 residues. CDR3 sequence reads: CASSSQGIYSGNTIYF. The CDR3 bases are TGTGCCAGCAGCTCTCAGGGCATTTACTCTGGAAACACCATATATTTT.

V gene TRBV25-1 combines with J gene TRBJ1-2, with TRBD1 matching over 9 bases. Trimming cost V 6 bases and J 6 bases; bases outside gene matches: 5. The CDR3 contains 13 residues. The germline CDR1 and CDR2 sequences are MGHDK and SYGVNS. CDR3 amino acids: CASSGTGRDGYTF. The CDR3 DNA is TGTGCCAGCAGCGGGACAGGGAGGGATGGCTACACCTTC.

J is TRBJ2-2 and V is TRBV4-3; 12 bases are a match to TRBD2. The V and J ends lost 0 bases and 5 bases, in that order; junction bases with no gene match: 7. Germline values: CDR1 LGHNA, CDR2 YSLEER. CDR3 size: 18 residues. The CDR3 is CASSQDRTTSGRTGELFF. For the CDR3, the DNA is TGCGCCAGCAGCCAAGATCGGACCACTAGCGGGAGGACCGGGGAGCTGTTTTTT.

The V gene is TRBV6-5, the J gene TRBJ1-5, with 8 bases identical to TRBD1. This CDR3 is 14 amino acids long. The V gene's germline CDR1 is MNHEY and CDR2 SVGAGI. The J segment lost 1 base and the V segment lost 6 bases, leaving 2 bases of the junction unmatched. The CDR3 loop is CASRRDRSNQPQHF. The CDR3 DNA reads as TGTGCCAGCAGGAGGGACAGGAGCAATCAGCCCCAGCATTTT.

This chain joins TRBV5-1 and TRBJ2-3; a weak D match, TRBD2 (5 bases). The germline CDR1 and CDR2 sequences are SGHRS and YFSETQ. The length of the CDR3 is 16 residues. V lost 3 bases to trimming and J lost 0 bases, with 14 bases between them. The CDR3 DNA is TGCGCCAGCAGCTCCCTGGGTAGCGCCAGCACAGATACGCAGTATTTT. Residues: CASSSLGSASTDTQYF. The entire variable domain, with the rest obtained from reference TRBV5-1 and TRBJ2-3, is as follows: KAGVTQTPRYLIKTRGQQVTLSCSPISGHRSVSWYQQTPGQGLQFLFEYFSETQRNKGNFPGRFSGRQFSNSRSEMNVSTLELGDSALYLCASSSLGSASTDTQYFGPGTRLTVL.

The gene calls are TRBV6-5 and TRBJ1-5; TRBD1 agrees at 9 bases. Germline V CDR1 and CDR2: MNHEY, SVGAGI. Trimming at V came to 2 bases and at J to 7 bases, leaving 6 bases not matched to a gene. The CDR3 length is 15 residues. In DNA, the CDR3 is TGTGCCAGCAGTTACGGGACAGGGCTTAACCAGCCCCAGCATTTT. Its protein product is CASSYGTGLNQPQHF.

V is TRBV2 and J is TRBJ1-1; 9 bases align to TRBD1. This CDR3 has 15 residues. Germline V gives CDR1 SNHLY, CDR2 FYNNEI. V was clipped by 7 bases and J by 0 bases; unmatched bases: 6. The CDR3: CASNRDRVMNTEAFF. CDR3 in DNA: TGTGCCAGCAATCGGGACAGGGTAATGAACACTGAAGCTTTCTTT.

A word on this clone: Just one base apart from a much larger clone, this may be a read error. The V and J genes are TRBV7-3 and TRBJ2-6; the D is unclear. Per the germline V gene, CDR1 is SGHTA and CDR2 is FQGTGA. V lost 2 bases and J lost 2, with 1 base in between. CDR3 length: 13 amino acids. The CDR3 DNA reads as TGTGCCAGCAGCTTAGCTGGGGCCAACGTCCTGACTTTC. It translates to CASSLAGANVLTF.

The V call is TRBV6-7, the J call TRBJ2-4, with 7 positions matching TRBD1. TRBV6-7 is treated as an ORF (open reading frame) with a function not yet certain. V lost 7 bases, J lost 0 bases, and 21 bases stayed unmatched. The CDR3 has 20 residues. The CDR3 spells CASTKTSSTGIKLAKNIQYF. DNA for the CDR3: TGTGCCAGCACCAAAACCAGTTCGACAGGGATTAAACTAGCCAAAAACATTCAGTACTTC.

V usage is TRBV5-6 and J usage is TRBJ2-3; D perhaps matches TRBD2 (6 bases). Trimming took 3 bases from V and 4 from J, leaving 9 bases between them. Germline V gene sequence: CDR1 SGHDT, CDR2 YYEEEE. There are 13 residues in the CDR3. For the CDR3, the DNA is TGTGCCAGCAGCTCGGCGGGGCCAGATACGCAGTATTTT. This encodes CASSSAGPDTQYF.

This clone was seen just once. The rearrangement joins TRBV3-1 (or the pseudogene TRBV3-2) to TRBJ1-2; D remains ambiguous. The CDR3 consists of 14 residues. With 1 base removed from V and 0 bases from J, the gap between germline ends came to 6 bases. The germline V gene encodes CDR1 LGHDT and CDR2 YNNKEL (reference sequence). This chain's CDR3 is CASSQVHPNYGYTF. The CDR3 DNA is TGTGCCAGCAGCCAAGTACACCCTAACTATGGCTACACCTTC.

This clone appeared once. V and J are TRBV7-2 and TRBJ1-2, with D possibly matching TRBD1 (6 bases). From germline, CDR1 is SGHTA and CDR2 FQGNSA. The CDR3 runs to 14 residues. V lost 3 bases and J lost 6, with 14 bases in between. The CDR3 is CASSLWAGADGYTF. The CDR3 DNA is TGTGCCAGCAGCTTGTGGGCGGGGGCCGATGGCTACACCTTC.

The CDR3 DNA follows: TGCGCCAGCAGCTTGTATCAGGGAGAAGCTTTCTTT. It encodes CASSLYQGEAFF. V gene TRBV5-1 combines with J gene TRBJ1-1; possible D gene TRBD1, 5 bases. The V end was cut by 1 base, the J end by 8 bases, with 9 bases between. The CDR3 sequence is 12 residues long. From germline, CDR1 is SGHRS and CDR2 YFSETQ. The complete variable domain, with remaining parts taken from reference TRBV5-1 and TRBJ1-1, reads KAGVTQTPRYLIKTRGQQVTLSCSPISGHRSVSWYQQTPGQGLQFLFEYFSETQRNKGNFPGRFSGRQFSNSRSEMNVSTLELGDSALYLCASSLYQGEAFFGQGTRLTVV.

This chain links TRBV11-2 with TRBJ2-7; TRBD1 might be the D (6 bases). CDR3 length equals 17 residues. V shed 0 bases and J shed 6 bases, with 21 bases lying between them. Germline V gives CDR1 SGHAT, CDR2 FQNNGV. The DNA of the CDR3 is TGTGCCAGCAGCTTAGATTTTTATGAGGTACAGGGACGCGAGCAGTACTTC. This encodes CASSLDFYEVQGREQYF.

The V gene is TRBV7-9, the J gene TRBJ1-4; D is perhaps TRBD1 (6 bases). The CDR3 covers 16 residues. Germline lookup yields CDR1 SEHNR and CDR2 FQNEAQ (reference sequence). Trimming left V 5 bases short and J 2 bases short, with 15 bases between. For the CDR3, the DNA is TGTGCCAGCAGCCTACTCGCAGGGGCCACTAATGAAAAACTGTTTTTT. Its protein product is CASSLLAGATNEKLFF.

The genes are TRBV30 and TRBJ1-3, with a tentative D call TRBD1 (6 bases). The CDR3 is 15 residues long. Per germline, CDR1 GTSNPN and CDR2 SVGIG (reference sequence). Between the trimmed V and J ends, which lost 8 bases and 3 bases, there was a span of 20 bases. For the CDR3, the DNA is TGTGCCCGGGCAGCTTCGACAGGCCTTGGAAACACCATATATTTT. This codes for CARAASTGLGNTIYF.

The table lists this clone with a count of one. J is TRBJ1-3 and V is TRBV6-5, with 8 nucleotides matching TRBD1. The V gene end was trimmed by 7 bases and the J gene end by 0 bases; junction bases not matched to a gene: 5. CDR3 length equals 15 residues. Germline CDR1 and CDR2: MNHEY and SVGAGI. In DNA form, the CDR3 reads TGTGCCAGCAAGCAGGGGGCCATCTCTGGAAACACCATATATTTT. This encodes CASKQGAISGNTIYF.

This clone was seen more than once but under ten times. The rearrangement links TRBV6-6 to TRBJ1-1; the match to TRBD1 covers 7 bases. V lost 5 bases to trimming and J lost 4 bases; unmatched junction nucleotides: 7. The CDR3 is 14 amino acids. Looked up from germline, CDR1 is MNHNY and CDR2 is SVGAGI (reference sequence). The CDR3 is CASSDRQGATEAFF. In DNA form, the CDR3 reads TGTGCCAGCAGTGACCGACAGGGAGCCACTGAAGCTTTCTTT.

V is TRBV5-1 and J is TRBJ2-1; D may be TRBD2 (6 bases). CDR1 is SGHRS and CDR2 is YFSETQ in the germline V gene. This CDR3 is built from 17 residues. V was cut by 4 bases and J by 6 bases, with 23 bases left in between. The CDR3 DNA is TGCGCCAGCAGCCCCGGGACTTCAATTCGGGTGACCAATGAGCAGTTCTTC. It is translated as CASSPGTSIRVTNEQFF.

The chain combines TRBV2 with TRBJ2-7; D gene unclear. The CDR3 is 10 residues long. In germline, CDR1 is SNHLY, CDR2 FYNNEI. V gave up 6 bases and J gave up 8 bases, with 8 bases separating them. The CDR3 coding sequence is TGTGCCAGCAGAGACGAACAGCAGTACTTC. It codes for CASRDEQQYF.